The clone carrying this T cell receptor (beta chain) was seen once. Its antigen is not known. TCRdb's table, derived via immunoSEQ multiplex PCR, lists solely in-frame clones and lacks some. The sample includes 100,000 to 120,000 clones, roughly 88% of them seen just once. These data come from a study of a mutant IDH1 vaccine in newly diagnosed glioma. Across the whole study: At weeks 1, 3, 5, 7, 11, 15, 19 and 23, patients received a vaccination, eight in all. Previous treatment comprised radiotherapy, temozolomide, or both, mostly both. Of the patients given treatment, 62.5% were male and about 40% were female, and a mean age of approximately 37 years was recorded.

Study conclusions and caveats: No link was apparently found between pseudoprogression and changes in top peripheral T cell clonotypes.

Time point described: week 11, during vaccination. In the vaccine, a single dose held 300 ug of the mutant IDH1 20-mer peptide, along with topical imiquimod. The receptor's source is a woman between 45 and 65 years old with glioma. Specimen: PBMCs, collected from a glioma patient whose treatment included an IDH1 peptide vaccine.

CDR3 amino acids: CASYLIQGMSYNEQFF. The CDR3 DNA follows: TGTGCTAGCTACCTCATACAGGGGATGTCCTACAATGAGCAGTTCTTC. J is TRBJ2-1 and V is TRBV12-5; 7 positions agree with TRBD1. This CDR3 contains 16 residues. The germline CDR1 and CDR2 sequences are LGHNT and FRNRAP. Unmatched junction bases numbered 12, after V lost 9 bases and J lost 1 base.